Each of the 3 T cell receptor beta chains below was sequenced from the same sample in a study of blood T cell repertoires in COVID-19 (dated by TCRdb to 2018 to 2021). The method was the immunoSEQ multiplex PCR assay. The table was pulled from immuneACCESS by TCRdb, which kept in-frame rearrangements only. Such tables lose some clones; where checked, under half of the loss comes from unresolved V genes, and the rest has no known cause. This sample gives over 30,000 clones in total; 90% of them show up just once. The ten largest clonotypes hold roughly a fifth of the sample. The specimen was peripheral blood. The receptors originated from an elderly man with acute or convalescent COVID-19.

This chain connects TRBV27 to TRBJ1-1; D perhaps matches TRBD1 (6 bases). CDR1 is MNHEY, CDR2 SMNVEV, per germline (reference sequence). Trimming pared 6 bases from V and 1 base from J, leaving 9 bases between. CDR3 size: 13 residues. In DNA, the CDR3 is TGTGCCAGCAGACTACAGGGGAACACTGAAGCTTTCTTT. Translating it yields CASRLQGNTEAFF.

The chain joins TRBV6-2 or TRBV6-3 to TRBJ1-2; maybe TRBD1 (5 bases). The CDR3 is 14 residues long. V was cut by 4 bases and J by 8 bases, with 17 bases left in between. Germline CDR1 reads MNHEY; CDR2 reads SVGEGT. The CDR3 spells CASSFLGGDSGYTF. CDR3 coding DNA: TGTGCCAGCAGTTTCTTAGGAGGGGATTCAGGCTACACCTTC.

This clone was counted once. The V call is TRBV19, the J call TRBJ1-6; 10 bases map to TRBD1. V shed 9 bases, J shed 6 bases, and the junction held 2 bases outside the gene matches. In germline, CDR1 is LNHDA, CDR2 SQIVND (reference sequence). The CDR3 length is 13 residues. CDR3 residues: CASGTGVNSPLHF. The CDR3 nucleotides read TGTGCCAGCGGGACAGGGGTTAATTCACCCCTCCACTTT.